This paragraph reports one T cell receptor beta chain. The CDR3 sequence is 16 residues long. V was trimmed by 8 bases and J by 4 bases, leaving 23 bases between them. The data are from a study of T-cell memory formation after mild COVID-19. TCRdb independently ran MiXCR on the 5' RACE reads; one entry per CDR3 protein. The sample consists of 500,000 to 600,000 distinct CDR3 sequences, about a sixth of them appearing once. The sequence came from an adult woman who had mild COVID-19 (a few samples of this study predate the infection). Cell type and time point are not known. The sample comprised PBMCs or a T cell subset sorted from them (not recorded which). This chain uses TRBV12-3 or TRBV12-4 with TRBJ1-1; D perhaps matches TRBD1 (6 bases). CDR3 bases: TGTGCCAGCTCGGAGGACAGTCCCACTCTTGGCACTGAAGCTTTCTTT. Its protein product is CASSEDSPTLGTEAFF.